This T cell receptor (beta chain) was observed in a study of blood T cells in healthy people across ages. A second about 7 to 11 cycle PCR used barcoded and J-beta primers. Every molecule of cDNA carried a tag from a template-switch adaptor with 12 random nucleotides. TCRdb processed the 5' RACE reads anew with MiXCR; each CDR3 protein has one entry. The profile shows some 700,000 distinct CDR3 sequences, 22% of them singletons. Note on this clonotype: The antigen remains unidentified.

Study findings and constraints: Estimates drawn from one million T cells were deemed to understate diversity.

Trimming shortened V by 6 bases and J by 2 bases, and 13 bases separated the two germline ends. This CDR3 contains 13 residues. The germline V gene encodes CDR1 DFQATT and CDR2 SNEGSKA (reference sequence). The sample was blood. The chain uses TRBV20-1 and TRBJ1-1, with D perhaps TRBD1 (6 bases). The source of this sequence is a man between 70 and 80 years old in good health. DNA for the CDR3: TGCAGTGCCAGCCGGACAGACAACACTGAAGCTTTCTTT. Translation gives CSASRTDNTEAFF.